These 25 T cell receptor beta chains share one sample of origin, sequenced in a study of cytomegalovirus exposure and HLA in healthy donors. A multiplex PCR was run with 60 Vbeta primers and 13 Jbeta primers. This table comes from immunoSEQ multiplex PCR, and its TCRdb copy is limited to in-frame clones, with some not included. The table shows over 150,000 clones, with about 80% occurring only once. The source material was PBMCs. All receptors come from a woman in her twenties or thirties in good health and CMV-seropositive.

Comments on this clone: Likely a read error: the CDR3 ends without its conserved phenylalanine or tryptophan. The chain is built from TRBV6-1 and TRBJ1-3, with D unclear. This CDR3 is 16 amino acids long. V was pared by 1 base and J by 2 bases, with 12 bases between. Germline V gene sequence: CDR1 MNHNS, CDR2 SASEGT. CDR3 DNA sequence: TGTGCCAGCAGTGAAGTTAGGAGCTCCACTGGAAACACCATATATTCT. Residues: CASSEVRSSTGNTIYS.

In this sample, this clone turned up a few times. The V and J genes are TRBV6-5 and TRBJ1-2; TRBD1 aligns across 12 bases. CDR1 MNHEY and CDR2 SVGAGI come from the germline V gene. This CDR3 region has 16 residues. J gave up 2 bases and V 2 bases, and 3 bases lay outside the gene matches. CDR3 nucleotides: TGTGCCAGCAGTTACGGCGGGACAGGGGGCAACTATGGCTACACCTTC. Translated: CASSYGGTGGNYGYTF.

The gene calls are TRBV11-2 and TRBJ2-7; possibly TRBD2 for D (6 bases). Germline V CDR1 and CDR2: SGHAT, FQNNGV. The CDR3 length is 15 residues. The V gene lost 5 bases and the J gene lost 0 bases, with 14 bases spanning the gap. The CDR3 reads CASSGSGLSSYEQYF. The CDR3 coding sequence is TGTGCCAGCAGCGGGAGCGGGCTTAGCTCCTACGAGCAGTACTTC.

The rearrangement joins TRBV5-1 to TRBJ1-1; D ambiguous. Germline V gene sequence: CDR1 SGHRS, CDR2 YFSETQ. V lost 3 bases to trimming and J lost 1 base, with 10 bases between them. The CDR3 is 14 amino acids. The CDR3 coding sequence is TGCGCCAGCAGCTCCTCCGTTCGGAACACTGAAGCTTTCTTT. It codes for CASSSSVRNTEAFF.

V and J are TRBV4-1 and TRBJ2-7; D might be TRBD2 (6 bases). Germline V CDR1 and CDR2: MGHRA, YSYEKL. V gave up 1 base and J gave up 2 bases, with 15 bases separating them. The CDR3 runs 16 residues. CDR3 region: CASSQVGATRTYEQYF. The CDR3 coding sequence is TGCGCCAGCAGCCAAGTAGGGGCGACTAGGACCTACGAGCAGTACTTC.

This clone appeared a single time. The CDR3, as DNA: TGCGCCAGCAGCCTGACTACAGGGAGCTCCTACGAGCAGTACTTC. Protein: CASSLTTGSSYEQYF. The chain combines TRBV5-1 with TRBJ2-7; TRBD1 is a possible D gene (6 bases). The CDR3 has 15 residues. V lost 4 bases to trimming and J lost 0 bases, with 14 bases between them. The germline CDR1 and CDR2 sequences are SGHRS and YFSETQ.

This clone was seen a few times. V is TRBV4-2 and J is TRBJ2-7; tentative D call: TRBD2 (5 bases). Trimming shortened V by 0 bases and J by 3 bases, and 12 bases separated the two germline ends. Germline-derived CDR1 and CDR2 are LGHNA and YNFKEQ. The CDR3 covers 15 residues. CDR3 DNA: TGTGCCAGCAGCCAAGAGGAGGTTTCGAACTACGAGCAGTACTTC. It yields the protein CASSQEEVSNYEQYF.

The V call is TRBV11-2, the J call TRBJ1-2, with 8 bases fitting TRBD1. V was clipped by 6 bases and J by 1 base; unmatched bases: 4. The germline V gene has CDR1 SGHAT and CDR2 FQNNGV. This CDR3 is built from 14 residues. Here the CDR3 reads CASSRDRGNYGYTF. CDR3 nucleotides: TGTGCCAGCAGTCGCGACAGGGGTAACTATGGCTACACCTTC. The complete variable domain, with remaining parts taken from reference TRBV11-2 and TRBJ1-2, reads EAGVAQSPRYKIIEKRQSVAFWCNPISGHATLYWYQQILGQGPKLLIQFQNNGVVDDSQLPKDRFSAERLKGVDSTLKIQPAKLEDSAVYLCASSRDRGNYGYTFGSGTRLTVV.

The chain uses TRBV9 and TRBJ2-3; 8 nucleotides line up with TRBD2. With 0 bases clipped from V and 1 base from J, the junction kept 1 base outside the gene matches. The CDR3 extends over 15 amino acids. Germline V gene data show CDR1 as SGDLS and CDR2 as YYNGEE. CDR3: CASSVDSGGTDTQYF. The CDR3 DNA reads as TGTGCCAGCAGCGTAGATAGCGGGGGCACAGATACGCAGTATTTT.

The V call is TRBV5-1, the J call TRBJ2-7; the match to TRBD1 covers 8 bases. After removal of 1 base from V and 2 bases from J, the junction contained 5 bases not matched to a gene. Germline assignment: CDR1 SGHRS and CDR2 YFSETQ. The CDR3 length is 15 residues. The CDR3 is CASSLSGTGTYEQYF. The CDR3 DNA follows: TGCGCCAGCAGCTTGAGTGGGACAGGAACCTACGAGCAGTACTTC.

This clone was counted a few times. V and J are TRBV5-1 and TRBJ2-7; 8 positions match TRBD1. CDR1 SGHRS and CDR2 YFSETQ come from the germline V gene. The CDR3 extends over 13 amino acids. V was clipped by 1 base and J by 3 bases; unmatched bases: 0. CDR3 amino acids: CASSLTGGYEQYF. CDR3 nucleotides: TGCGCCAGCAGCTTGACAGGGGGCTACGAGCAGTACTTC.

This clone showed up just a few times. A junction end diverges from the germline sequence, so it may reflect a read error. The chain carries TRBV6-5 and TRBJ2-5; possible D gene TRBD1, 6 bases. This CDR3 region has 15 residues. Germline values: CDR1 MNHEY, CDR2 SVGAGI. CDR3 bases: TGTGCCAGCAGTTACTCACAGGGTAACCAGGAGACCCAGTACTTC. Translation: CASSYSQGNQETQYF.

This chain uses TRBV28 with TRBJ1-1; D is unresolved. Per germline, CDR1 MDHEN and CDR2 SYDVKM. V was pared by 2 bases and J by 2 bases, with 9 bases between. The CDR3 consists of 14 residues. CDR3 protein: CASSLLTVNTEAFF. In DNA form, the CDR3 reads TGTGCCAGCAGTTTACTTACAGTTAACACTGAAGCTTTCTTT.

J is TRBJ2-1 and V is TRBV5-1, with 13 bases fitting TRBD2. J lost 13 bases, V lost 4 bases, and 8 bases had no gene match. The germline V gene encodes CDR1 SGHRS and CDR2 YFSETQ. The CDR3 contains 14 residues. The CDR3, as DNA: TGCGCCAGCAGCCTTGGGACTAGCGGGATGTTTCAGTTCTTC. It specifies CASSLGTSGMFQFF. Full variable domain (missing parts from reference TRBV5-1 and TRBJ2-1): KAGVTQTPRYLIKTRGQQVTLSCSPISGHRSVSWYQQTPGQGLQFLFEYFSETQRNKGNFPGRFSGRQFSNSRSEMNVSTLELGDSALYLCASSLGTSGMFQFFGPGTRLTVL.

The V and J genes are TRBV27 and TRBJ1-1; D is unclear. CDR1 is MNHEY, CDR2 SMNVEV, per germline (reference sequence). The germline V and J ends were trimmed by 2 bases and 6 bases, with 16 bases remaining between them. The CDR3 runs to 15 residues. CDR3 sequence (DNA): TGTGCCAGCAGTTTAACCGGGATAATCAAGGCTGAAGCTTTCTTT. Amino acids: CASSLTGIIKAEAFF.

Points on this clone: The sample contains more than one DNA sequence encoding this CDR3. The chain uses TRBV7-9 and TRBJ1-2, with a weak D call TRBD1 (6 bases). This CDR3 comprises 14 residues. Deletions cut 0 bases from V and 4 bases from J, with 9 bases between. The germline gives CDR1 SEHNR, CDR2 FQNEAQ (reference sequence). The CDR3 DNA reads TGTGCCAGCAGCTTAGCGCAGGGGAGCTATGGCTACACCTTC. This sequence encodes CASSLAQGSYGYTF.

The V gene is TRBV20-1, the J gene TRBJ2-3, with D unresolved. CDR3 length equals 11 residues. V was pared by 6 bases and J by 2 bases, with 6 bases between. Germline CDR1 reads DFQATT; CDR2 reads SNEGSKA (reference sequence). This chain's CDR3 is CSALHTDTQYF. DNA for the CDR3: TGCAGTGCACTCCACACAGATACGCAGTATTTT.

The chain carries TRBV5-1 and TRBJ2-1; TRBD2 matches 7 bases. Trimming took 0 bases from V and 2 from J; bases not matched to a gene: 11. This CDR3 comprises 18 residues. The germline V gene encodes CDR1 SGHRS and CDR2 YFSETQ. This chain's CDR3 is CASSLAGAGVFPYNEQFF. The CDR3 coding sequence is TGCGCCAGCAGCTTGGCCGGGGCGGGAGTGTTCCCCTACAATGAGCAGTTCTTC. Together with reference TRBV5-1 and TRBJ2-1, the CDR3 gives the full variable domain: KAGVTQTPRYLIKTRGQQVTLSCSPISGHRSVSWYQQTPGQGLQFLFEYFSETQRNKGNFPGRFSGRQFSNSRSEMNVSTLELGDSALYLCASSLAGAGVFPYNEQFFGPGTRLTVL.

CDR3 sequence reads: CASSLGLTTDTQYF. CDR3 DNA sequence: TGTGCCAGCAGCTTGGGACTAACCACAGATACGCAGTATTTT. V gene TRBV7-2 combines with J gene TRBJ2-3, with 7 nucleotides matching TRBD2. The CDR3 length is 14 residues. V was pared by 3 bases and J by 2 bases, with 2 bases of the junction left unmatched. The germline V gene encodes CDR1 SGHTA and CDR2 FQGNSA.

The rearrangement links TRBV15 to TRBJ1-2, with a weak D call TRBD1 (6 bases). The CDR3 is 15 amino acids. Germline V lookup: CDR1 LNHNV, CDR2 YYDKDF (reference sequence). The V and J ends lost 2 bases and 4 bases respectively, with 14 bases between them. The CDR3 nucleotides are TGTGCCACCAGCAGAACCCAGGACAGCTCCTATGGCTACACCTTC. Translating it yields CATSRTQDSSYGYTF. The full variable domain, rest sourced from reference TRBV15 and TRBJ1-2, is DAMVIQNPRYQVTQFGKPVTLSCSQTLNHNVMYWYQQKSSQAPKLLFHYYDKDFNNEADTPDNFQSRRPNTSFCFLDIRSPGLGDTAMYLCATSRTQDSSYGYTFGSGTRLTVV.

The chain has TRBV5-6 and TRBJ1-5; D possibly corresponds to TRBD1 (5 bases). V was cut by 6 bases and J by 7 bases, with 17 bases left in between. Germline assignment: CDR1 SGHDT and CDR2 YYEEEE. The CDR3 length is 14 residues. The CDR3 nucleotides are TGTGCCAGCACCAGGAACAGGCGGGGACAGCCCCAGCATTTT. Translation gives CASTRNRRGQPQHF.

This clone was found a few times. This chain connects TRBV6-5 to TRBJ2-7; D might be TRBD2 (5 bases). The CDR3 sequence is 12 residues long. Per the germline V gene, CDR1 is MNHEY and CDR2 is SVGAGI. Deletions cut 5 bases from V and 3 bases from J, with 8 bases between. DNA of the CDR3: TGTGCCAGCAGTCCCCGGGACTACGAGCAGTACTTC. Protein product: CASSPRDYEQYF.

This chain's CDR3 is CASSSSGLAGEVDTQYF. Written as DNA, the CDR3 is TGTGCCAGCAGCTCCTCGGGGCTAGCGGGAGAGGTAGATACGCAGTATTTT. V and J are TRBV13 and TRBJ2-3; TRBD2 matches 10 bases. Trimming took 4 bases from V and 5 from J; bases not matched to a gene: 12. CDR1 and CDR2 (germline): PRHDT, FYEKMQ (reference sequence). The CDR3 runs 17 residues.

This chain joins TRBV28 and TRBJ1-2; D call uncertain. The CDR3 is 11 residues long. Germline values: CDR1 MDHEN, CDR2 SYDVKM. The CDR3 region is CGVGGNYGYTF. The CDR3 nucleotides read TGTGGGGTGGGAGGTAACTATGGCTACACCTTC.

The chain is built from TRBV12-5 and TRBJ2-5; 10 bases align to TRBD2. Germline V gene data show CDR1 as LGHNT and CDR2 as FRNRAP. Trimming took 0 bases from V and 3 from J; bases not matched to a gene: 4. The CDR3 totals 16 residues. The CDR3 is CASGLVGLAGEETQYF. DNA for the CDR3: TGTGCTAGTGGTTTGGTGGGCCTAGCGGGAGAAGAGACCCAGTACTTC.